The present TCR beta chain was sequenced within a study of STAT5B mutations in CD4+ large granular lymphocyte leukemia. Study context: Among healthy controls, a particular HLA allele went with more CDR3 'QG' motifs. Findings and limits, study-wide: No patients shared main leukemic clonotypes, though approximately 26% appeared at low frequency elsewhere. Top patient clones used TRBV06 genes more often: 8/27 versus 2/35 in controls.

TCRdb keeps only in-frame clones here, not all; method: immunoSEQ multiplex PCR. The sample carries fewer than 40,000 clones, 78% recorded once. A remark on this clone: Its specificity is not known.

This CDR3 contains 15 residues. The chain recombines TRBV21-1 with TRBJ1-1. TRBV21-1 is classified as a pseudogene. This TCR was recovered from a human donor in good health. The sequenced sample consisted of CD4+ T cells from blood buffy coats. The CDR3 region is CASRRGGAKNTEAFF. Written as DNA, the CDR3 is TGTGCCAGCAGAAGAGGCGGGGCAAAAAACACTGAAGCTTTCTTT.